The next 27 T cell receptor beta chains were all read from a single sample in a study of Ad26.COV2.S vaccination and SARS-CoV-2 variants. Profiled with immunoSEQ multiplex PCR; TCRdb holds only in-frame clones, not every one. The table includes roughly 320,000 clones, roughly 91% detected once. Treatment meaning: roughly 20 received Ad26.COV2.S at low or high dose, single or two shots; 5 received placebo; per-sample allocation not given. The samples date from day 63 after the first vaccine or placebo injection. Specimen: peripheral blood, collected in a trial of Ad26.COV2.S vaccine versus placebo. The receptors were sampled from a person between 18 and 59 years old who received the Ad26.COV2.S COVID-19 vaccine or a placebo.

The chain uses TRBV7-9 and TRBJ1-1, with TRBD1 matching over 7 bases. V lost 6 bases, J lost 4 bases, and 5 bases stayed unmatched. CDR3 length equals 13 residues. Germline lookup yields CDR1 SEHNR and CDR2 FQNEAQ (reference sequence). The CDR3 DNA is TGTGCCAGCAGATCAAACAGGGGCACTGAAGCTTTCTTT. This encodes CASRSNRGTEAFF.

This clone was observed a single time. CDR3 sequence: CAISEYEGVRKNIQYF. CDR3 DNA sequence: TGTGCCATCAGTGAATATGAAGGGGTCAGAAAAAACATTCAGTACTTC. V gene TRBV10-3 combines with J gene TRBJ2-4; a possible D gene is TRBD1 (5 bases). From germline, CDR1 is ENHRY and CDR2 SYGVKD. The germline V and J ends were trimmed by 3 bases and 4 bases, with 16 bases remaining between them. This CDR3 contains 16 residues.

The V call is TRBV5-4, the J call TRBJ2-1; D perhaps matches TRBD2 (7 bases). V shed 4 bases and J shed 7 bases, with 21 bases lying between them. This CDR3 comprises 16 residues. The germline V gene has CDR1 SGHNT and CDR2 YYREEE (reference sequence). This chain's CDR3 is CASSPRGGGLRNEQFF. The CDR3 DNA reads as TGTGCCAGCAGCCCGCGGGGCGGGGGCCTTAGGAATGAGCAGTTCTTC.

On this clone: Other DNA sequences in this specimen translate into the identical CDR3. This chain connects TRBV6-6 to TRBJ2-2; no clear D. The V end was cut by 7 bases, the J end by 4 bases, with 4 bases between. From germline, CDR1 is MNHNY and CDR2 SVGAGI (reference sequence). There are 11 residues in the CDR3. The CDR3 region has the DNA TGTGCCAGCACTAGCACCGGGGAGCTGTTTTTT. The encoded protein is CASTSTGELFF.

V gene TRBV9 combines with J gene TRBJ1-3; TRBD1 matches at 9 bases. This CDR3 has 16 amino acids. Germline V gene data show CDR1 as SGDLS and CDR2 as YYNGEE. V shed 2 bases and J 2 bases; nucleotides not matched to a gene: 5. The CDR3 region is CASSVGDRVAGNTIYF. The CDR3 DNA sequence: TGTGCCAGCAGCGTTGGGGACAGGGTTGCTGGAAACACCATATATTTT.

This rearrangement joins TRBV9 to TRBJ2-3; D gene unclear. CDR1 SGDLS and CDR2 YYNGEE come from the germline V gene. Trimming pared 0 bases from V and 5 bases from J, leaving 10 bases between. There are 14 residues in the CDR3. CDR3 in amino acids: CASSVGGSGDTQYF. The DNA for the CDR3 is TGTGCCAGCAGCGTAGGAGGCTCGGGAGATACGCAGTATTTT.

CDR3 amino acids: CASSLVHSDTGELFF. The CDR3 DNA reads as TGTGCCAGCAGCTTGGTCCACAGTGACACCGGGGAGCTGTTTTTT. The V gene is TRBV5-5, the J gene TRBJ2-2; D gene unclear. The CDR3 runs 15 residues. V shed 0 bases and J shed 3 bases, with 9 bases lying between them. From germline, CDR1 is SGHKS and CDR2 YYEKEE (reference sequence).

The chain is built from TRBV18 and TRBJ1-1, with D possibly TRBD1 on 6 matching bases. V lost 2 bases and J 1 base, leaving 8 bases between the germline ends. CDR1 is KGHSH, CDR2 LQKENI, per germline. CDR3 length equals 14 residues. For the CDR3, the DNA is TGTGCCAGCTCACCAAGGACAGCGAACACTGAAGCTTTCTTT. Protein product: CASSPRTANTEAFF. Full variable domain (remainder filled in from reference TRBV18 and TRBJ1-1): NAGVMQNPRHLVRRRGQEARLRCSPMKGHSHVYWYRQLPEEGLKFMVYLQKENIIDESGMPKERFSAEFPKEGPSILRIQQVVRGDSAAYFCASSPRTANTEAFFGQGTRLTVV.

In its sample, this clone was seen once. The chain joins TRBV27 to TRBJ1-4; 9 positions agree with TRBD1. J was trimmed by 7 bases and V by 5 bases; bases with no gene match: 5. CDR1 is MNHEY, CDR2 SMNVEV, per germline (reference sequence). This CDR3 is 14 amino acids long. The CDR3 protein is CASSRDRVSEKLFF. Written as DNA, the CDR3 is TGTGCCAGCAGTCGGGACAGGGTCAGTGAAAAACTGTTTTTT.

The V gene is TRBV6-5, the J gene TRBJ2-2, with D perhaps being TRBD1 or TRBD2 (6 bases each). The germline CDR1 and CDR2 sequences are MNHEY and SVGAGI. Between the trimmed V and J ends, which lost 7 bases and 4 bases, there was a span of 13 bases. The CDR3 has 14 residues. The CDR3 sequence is CASTPGAITGELFF. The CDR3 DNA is TGTGCCAGCACACCGGGGGCGATCACCGGGGAGCTGTTTTTT.

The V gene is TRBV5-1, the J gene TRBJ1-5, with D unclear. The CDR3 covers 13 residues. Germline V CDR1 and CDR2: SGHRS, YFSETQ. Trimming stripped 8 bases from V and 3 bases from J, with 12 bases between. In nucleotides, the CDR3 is TGCGCCAGTTCGGACGGACTCAATCAGCCCCAGCATTTT. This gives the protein CASSDGLNQPQHF.

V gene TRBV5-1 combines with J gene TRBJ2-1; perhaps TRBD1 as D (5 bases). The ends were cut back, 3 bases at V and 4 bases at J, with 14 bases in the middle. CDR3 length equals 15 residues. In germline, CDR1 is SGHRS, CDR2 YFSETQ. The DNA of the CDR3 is TGCGCCAGCAGCTCCCAAGACAGTGCATACAATGAGCAGTTCTTC. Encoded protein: CASSSQDSAYNEQFF.

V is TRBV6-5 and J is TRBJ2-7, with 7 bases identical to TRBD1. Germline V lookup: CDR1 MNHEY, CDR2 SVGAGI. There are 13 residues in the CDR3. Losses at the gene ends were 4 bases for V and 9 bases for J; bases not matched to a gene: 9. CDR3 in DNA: TGTGCCAGCAGTTCCCCCCGACAGGGAATGCAGTACTTC. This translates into CASSSPRQGMQYF.

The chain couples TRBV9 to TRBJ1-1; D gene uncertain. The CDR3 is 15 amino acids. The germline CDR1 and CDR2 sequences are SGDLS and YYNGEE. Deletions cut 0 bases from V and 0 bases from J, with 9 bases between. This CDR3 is CASSVGKGMNTEAFF. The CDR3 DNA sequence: TGTGCCAGCAGCGTAGGTAAGGGAATGAACACTGAAGCTTTCTTT.

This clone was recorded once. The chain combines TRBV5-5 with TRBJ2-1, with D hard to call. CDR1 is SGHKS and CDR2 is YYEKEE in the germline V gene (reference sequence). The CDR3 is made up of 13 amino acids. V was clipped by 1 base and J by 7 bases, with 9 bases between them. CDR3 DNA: TGTGCCAGCAGCTTGTACGCTACGAATGAGCAGTTCTTC. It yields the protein CASSLYATNEQFF.

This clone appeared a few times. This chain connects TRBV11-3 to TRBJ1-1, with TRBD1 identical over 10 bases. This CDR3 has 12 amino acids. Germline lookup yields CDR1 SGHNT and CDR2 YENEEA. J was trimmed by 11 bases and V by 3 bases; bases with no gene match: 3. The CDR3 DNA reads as TGTGCCAGCAGCTTCGGGACAGGGGCGGCTTTCTTT. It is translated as CASSFGTGAAFF.

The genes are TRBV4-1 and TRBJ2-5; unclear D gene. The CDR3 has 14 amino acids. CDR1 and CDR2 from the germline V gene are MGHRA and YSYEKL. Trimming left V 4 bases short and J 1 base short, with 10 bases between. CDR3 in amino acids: CASSPGPIQETQYF. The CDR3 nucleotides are TGCGCCAGCAGCCCTGGACCTATCCAAGAGACCCAGTACTTC.

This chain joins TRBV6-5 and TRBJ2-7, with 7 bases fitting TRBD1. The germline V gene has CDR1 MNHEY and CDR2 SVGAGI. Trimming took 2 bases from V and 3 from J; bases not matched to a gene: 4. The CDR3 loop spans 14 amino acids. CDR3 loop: CASSYGGTDYEQYF. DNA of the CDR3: TGTGCCAGCAGTTACGGTGGGACAGACTACGAGCAGTACTTC.

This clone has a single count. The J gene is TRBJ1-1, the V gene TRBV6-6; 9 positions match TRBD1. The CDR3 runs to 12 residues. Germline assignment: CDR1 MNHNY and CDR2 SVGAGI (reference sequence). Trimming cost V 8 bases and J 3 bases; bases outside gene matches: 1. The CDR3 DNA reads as TGTGCCAGCGACAGGGGGGACACTGAAGCTTTCTTT. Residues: CASDRGDTEAFF.

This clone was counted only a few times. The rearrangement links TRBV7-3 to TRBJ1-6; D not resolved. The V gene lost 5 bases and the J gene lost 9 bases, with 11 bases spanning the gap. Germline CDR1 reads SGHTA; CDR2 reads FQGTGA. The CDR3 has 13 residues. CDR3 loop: CASSKMEASPLHF. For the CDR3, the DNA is TGTGCCAGCAGCAAGATGGAGGCTTCACCCCTCCACTTT. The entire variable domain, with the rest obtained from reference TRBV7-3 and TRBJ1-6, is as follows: GAGVSQTPSNKVTEKGKYVELRCDPISGHTALYWYRQSLGQGPEFLIYFQGTGAADDSGLPNDRFFAVRPEGSVSTLKIQRTERGDSAVYLCASSKMEASPLHFGNGTRLTVT.

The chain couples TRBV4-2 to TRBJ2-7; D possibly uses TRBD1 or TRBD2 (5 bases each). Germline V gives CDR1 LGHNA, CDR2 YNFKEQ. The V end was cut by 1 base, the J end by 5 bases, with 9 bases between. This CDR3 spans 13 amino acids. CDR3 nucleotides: TGTGCCAGCAGCCAAGCAAGGGGAGACGAGCAGTACTTC. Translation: CASSQARGDEQYF.

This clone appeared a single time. CDR3 in DNA: TGTGCCAGCAGCTTAGGAAAGGGTATGGGAAACACCATATATTTT. Its protein product is CASSLGKGMGNTIYF. This rearrangement joins TRBV7-6 to TRBJ1-3; D call uncertain. In germline, CDR1 is SGHVS, CDR2 FNYEAQ. With 1 base removed from V and 4 bases from J, the gap between germline ends came to 11 bases. The CDR3 contains 15 residues.

The CDR3 protein is CASSYSGGANTEAFF. The DNA for the CDR3 is TGTGCCAGCAGTTACTCCGGGGGCGCTAACACTGAAGCTTTCTTT. The gene calls are TRBV6-5 and TRBJ1-1, with D tentatively TRBD1 (6 bases). This CDR3 region has 15 residues. Germline CDR1 MNHEY, CDR2 SVGAGI. V lost 0 bases, J lost 2 bases, and 10 bases lay in between.

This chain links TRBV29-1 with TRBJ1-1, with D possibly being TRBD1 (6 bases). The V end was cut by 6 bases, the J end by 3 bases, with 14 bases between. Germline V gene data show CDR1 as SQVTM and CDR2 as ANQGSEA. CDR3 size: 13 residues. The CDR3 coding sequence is TGCAGCGTCGCTGGACAGTTTTACACTGAAGCTTTCTTT. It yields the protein CSVAGQFYTEAFF.

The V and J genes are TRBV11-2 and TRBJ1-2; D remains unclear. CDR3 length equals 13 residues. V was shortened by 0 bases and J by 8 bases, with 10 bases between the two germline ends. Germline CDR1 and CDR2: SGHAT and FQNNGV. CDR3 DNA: TGTGCCAGCAGCTTAGATCTCGAAACGGGCTACACCTTC. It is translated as CASSLDLETGYTF.

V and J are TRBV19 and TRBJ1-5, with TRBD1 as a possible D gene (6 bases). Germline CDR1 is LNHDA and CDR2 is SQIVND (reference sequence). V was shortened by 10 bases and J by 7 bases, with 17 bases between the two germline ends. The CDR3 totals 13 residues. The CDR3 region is CATGGQGRQPQHF. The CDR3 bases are TGTGCCACCGGTGGGCAGGGGAGACAGCCCCAGCATTTT. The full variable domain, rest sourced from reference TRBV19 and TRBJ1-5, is DGGITQSPKYLFRKEGQNVTLSCEQNLNHDAMYWYRQDPGQGLRLIYYSQIVNDFQKGDIAEGYSVSREKKESFPLTVTSAQKNPTAFYLCATGGQGRQPQHFGDGTRLSIL.

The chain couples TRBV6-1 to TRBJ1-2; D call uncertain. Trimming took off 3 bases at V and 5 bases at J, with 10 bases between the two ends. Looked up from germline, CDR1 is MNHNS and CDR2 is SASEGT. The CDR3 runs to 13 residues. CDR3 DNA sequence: TGTGCCAGCAGTGAGAGTTCCGGGTATGGCTACACCTTC. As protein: CASSESSGYGYTF.